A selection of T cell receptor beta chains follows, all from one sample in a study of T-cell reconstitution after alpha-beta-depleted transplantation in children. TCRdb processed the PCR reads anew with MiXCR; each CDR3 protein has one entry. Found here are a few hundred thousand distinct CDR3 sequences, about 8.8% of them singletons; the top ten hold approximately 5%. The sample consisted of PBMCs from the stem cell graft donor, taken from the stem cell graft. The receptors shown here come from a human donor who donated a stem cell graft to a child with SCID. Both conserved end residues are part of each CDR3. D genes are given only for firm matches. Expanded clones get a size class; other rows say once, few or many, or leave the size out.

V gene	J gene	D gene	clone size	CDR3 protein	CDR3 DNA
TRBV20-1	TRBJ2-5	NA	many	CSARPNRETQYF	TGCAGTGCTAGACCAAACCGGGAGACCCAGTACTTC
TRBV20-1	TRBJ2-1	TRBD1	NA	CSRDRGTLADNEQFF	TGCAGCCGGGACAGGGGCACGCTAGCGGACAATGAGCAGTTCTTC
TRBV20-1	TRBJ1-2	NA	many	CSAREIGTFYGYTF	TGCAGTGCTAGAGAAATCGGGACGTTCTATGGCTACACCTTC
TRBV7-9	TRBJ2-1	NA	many	CASSSFINEQFF	TGTGCCAGCAGCTCTTTTATAAATGAGCAGTTCTTC
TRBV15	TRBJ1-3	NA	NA	CATSRDLGTGNTIYF	TGTGCCACCAGCAGAGATCTGGGGACTGGAAACACCATATATTTT
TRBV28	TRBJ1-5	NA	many	CASSLIQATQHF	TGTGCCAGCAGTTTAATACAGGCGACCCAGCATTTT
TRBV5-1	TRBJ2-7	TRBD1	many	CASSLGTGEDYYEQYF	TGCGCCAGCAGCTTGGGGACAGGGGAAGACTACTACGAGCAGTACTTC
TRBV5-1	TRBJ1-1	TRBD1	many	CASSLDRADTEAFF	TGCGCCAGCAGCTTAGACAGGGCGGACACTGAAGCTTTCTTT
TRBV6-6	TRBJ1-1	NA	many	CASTLGANTEAFF	TGTGCCAGCACCCTGGGGGCAAACACTGAAGCTTTCTTT
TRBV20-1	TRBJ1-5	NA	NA	CSASLGPNQPQHF	TGCAGTGCTAGTCTAGGGCCCAATCAGCCCCAGCATTTT
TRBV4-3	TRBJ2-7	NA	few	CASSQDTGGSLLYEQYF	TGCGCCAGCAGCCAAGACACTGGGGGCAGCCTTCTCTACGAGCAGTACTTC
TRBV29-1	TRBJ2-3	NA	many	CSSRDANTDTQYF	TGCAGCTCTCGGGACGCCAACACAGATACGCAGTATTTT
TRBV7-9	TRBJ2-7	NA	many	CASSFNRDYEQYF	TGTGCCAGCAGCTTTAACAGGGACTACGAGCAGTACTTC
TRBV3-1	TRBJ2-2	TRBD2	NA	CATSQDPGTSGSNRNGELFF	TGTGCCACCAGCCAAGACCCCGGGACTAGCGGATCTAATCGGAACGGGGAGCTGTTTTTT
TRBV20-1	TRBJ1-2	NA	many	CSALLGQGANYGYTF	TGCAGTGCCCTTCTGGGGCAGGGCGCTAACTATGGCTACACCTTC
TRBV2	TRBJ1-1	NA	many	CASSSTDGRGNTEAFF	TGTGCCAGCAGCTCTACGGACGGGAGAGGGAACACTGAAGCTTTCTTT
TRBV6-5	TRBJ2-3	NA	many	CASSYLSTGTDTQYF	TGTGCCAGCAGTTACCTAAGCACGGGCACAGATACGCAGTATTTT
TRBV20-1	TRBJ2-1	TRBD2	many	CSARIGLAGPYNEQFF	TGCAGTGCTAGAATCGGACTAGCGGGGCCCTACAATGAGCAGTTCTTC
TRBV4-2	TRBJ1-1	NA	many	CASSQDLDTEAFF	TGTGCCAGCAGCCAAGATCTCGACACTGAAGCTTTCTTT
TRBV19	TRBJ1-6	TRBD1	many	CASSMFSRQGAAYNSPLHF	TGTGCCAGTAGTATGTTTTCTCGGCAGGGGGCCGCCTATAATTCACCCCTCCACTTT
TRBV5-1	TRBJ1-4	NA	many	CASSLEGRGGTTNEKLFF	TGCGCCAGCAGCTTGGAGGGCCGTGGAGGGACAACTAATGAAAAACTGTTTTTT
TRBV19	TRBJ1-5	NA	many	CASSPDSFNQPQHF	TGTGCCAGTAGTCCTGACAGCTTCAATCAGCCCCAGCATTTT
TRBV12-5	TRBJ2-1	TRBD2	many	CASGFGLANNEQFF	TGTGCTAGTGGTTTCGGACTAGCTAACAATGAGCAGTTCTTC
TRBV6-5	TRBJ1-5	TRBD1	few	CASSYRQGDQPQHF	TGTGCCAGCAGTTATCGACAGGGGGATCAGCCCCAGCATTTT
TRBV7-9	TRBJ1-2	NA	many	CASSLEELQVSYGYTF	TGTGCCAGCAGCTTAGAGGAGCTACAGGTCTCCTATGGCTACACCTTC
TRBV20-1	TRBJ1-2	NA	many	CSASGGTSNYGYTF	TGCAGTGCTAGCGGGGGGACATCGAACTATGGCTACACCTTC
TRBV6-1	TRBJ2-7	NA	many	CASSEASGTGSYEQYF	TGTGCCAGCAGTGAAGCCTCCGGGACGGGCTCCTACGAGCAGTACTTC